What follows are 19 T cell receptor beta chains derived from one specimen sequenced in a study of blood T cell repertoires in COVID-19. Clones were read by immunoSEQ multiplex PCR, and TCRdb kept only the in-frame ones, dropping some. The sample contains some 69,000 clones, 90% of which appear only once. Sequenced material: peripheral blood. These receptors were obtained from a man in his sixties with acute or convalescent COVID-19.

This sequence joins TRBV5-6 and TRBJ1-2, with D possibly being TRBD1 (6 bases). The CDR3 totals 14 residues. Germline assignment: CDR1 SGHDT and CDR2 YYEEEE. V gave up 4 bases and J gave up 1 base, with 11 bases separating them. The CDR3 region has the DNA TGTGCCAGCAGCGAGGACAGAGATAACTATGGCTACACCTTC. Translation: CASSEDRDNYGYTF.

This chain connects TRBV6-2 or TRBV6-3 to TRBJ1-1, with D unresolved. Germline CDR1 is MNHEY and CDR2 is SVGEGT. CDR3 length equals 18 residues. The ends were cut back, 0 bases at V and 0 bases at J, with 17 bases in the middle. CDR3 in DNA: TGTGCCAGCAGTTACTCCGTTTTGGTCGGAGCGTTGAACACTGAAGCTTTCTTT. Translation: CASSYSVLVGALNTEAFF.

The J gene is TRBJ1-4, the V gene TRBV7-2; 9 nucleotides align to TRBD1. Trimming at V came to 1 base and at J to 13 bases, leaving 4 bases not matched to a gene. Germline V lookup: CDR1 SGHTA, CDR2 FQGNSA. The CDR3 consists of 13 residues. Here the CDR3 reads CASSLGTGDALFF. As DNA, the CDR3 is TGTGCCAGCAGCTTAGGGACAGGGGATGCACTGTTTTTT.

The rearrangement uses TRBV7-3 and TRBJ2-5; 11 nucleotides line up with TRBD1. Germline V gives CDR1 SGHTA, CDR2 FQGTGA. CDR3 size: 15 residues. Trimming removed 6 bases from V and 5 bases from J; junction bases left unmatched: 8. CDR3 residues: CASSRTGGVGETQYF. CDR3 coding DNA: TGTGCCAGCAGTAGGACAGGGGGCGTCGGTGAGACCCAGTACTTC.

The chain uses TRBV12-3 or TRBV12-4 and TRBJ1-5; 9 nucleotides align to TRBD1. V lost 5 bases to trimming and J lost 6 bases; unmatched junction nucleotides: 2. This CDR3 has 13 amino acids. The CDR3, as DNA: TGTGCCAGCAGTGGGGACAGGGCTCAGCCCCAGCATTTT. This gives the protein CASSGDRAQPQHF.

V usage is TRBV21-1 and J usage is TRBJ2-4; the table gives TRBD2 as D, unverified against the DNA. TRBV21-1 is a listed pseudogene. This CDR3 has 15 amino acids. The CDR3 DNA is TGTGCCAGCAGCAGAGCAATTGGTTCGGGGAACATTCAGTACTTC. Encoded protein: CASSRAIGSGNIQYF.

The rearrangement uses TRBV9 and TRBJ2-2; D might be TRBD1 (5 bases). This CDR3 has 15 residues. Germline lookup yields CDR1 SGDLS and CDR2 YYNGEE. V was shortened by 0 bases and J by 1 base, with 7 bases between the two germline ends. The CDR3 protein is CASSVGQGNTGELFF. CDR3 coding DNA: TGTGCCAGCAGCGTAGGGCAGGGGAACACCGGGGAGCTGTTTTTT.

The chain couples TRBV7-2 to TRBJ1-2; TRBD1 aligns across 8 bases. The J segment lost 7 bases and the V segment lost 2 bases, leaving 9 bases of the junction unmatched. This CDR3 has 15 amino acids. Germline V gene data show CDR1 as SGHTA and CDR2 as FQGNSA. Here the CDR3 reads CASSLMVQGASGYTF. CDR3 nucleotides: TGTGCCAGCAGCTTAATGGTGCAGGGGGCTTCTGGCTACACCTTC.

V gene TRBV4-1 combines with J gene TRBJ1-1; no clear D gene. The CDR3 sequence is 13 residues long. The V gene's germline CDR1 is MGHRA and CDR2 YSYEKL. Trimming shortened V by 5 bases and J by 7 bases, and 14 bases separated the two germline ends. The CDR3 sequence is CASSSVGSREAFF. CDR3 DNA: TGCGCCAGCAGCTCGGTGGGCAGCCGTGAAGCTTTCTTT.

The V and J genes are TRBV7-8 and TRBJ2-6; maybe TRBD2 (5 bases). V dropped 2 bases and J dropped 0 bases, with 14 bases sitting between them. The CDR3 loop spans 18 amino acids. CDR1 and CDR2 from the germline V gene are SGHVS and FQNEAQ. CDR3 protein: CASSLSSGPFSGANVLTF. DNA for the CDR3: TGTGCCAGCAGCTTATCCAGCGGTCCCTTCTCTGGGGCCAACGTCCTGACTTTC.

The chain combines TRBV18 with TRBJ1-2; D gene unclear. The CDR3 length is 12 residues. Trimming removed 3 bases from V and 4 bases from J, with 6 bases in between. Germline values: CDR1 KGHSH, CDR2 LQKENI. The CDR3 DNA follows: TGTGCCAGCTCACCTCCTACCTATGGCTACACCTTC. Protein sequence: CASSPPTYGYTF.

The rearrangement uses TRBV27 and TRBJ1-5, with D possibly being TRBD1 (6 bases). Germline V gives CDR1 MNHEY, CDR2 SMNVEV (reference sequence). V was shortened by 7 bases and J by 0 bases, with 10 bases between the two germline ends. The CDR3 is 14 residues long. CDR3 DNA: TGTGCCAGCAAACGGGACACTAGCAATCAGCCCCAGCATTTT. Translation: CASKRDTSNQPQHF.

The chain carries TRBV5-4 and TRBJ2-2; 8 bases agree with TRBD2. Germline V CDR1 and CDR2: SGHNT, YYREEE (reference sequence). The CDR3 spans 15 residues. After removal of 5 bases from V and 0 bases from J, the junction contained 3 bases not matched to a gene. The CDR3 DNA reads TGTGCCAGCAGACGGGAGGGCCCGAACACCGGGGAGCTGTTTTTT. It translates to CASRREGPNTGELFF.

The chain recombines TRBV6-5 with TRBJ1-3; D unresolved. This CDR3 is built from 15 residues. Germline V lookup: CDR1 MNHEY, CDR2 SVGAGI. The V end lost 0 bases, the J end lost 2 bases, and 8 bases lay between the germline ends. CDR3 DNA sequence: TGTGCCAGCAGTTACTCGAGAGGGCCTGGAAACACCATATATTTT. Residues: CASSYSRGPGNTIYF.

The rearrangement joins TRBV11-2 to TRBJ1-1; D ambiguous. Between the trimmed V and J ends, which lost 2 bases and 0 bases, there was a span of 4 bases. CDR3 length: 13 residues. The germline V gene encodes CDR1 SGHAT and CDR2 FQNNGV. DNA of the CDR3: TGTGCCAGCAGCTTATTATTGAACACTGAAGCTTTCTTT. Protein sequence: CASSLLLNTEAFF.

This clone came up a few times. The chain links TRBV15 to TRBJ1-1, with a possible D match to TRBD1 (5 bases). Germline-derived CDR1 and CDR2 are LNHNV and YYDKDF (reference sequence). Between the trimmed V and J ends, which lost 1 base and 0 bases, there was a span of 12 bases. This CDR3 has 16 residues. This CDR3 reads CATSRGGGALNTEAFF. CDR3 DNA sequence: TGTGCCACCAGCAGAGGGGGAGGGGCCTTGAACACTGAAGCTTTCTTT.

V gene TRBV25-1 combines with J gene TRBJ1-1; TRBD1 matches 10 bases. Germline-derived CDR1 and CDR2 are MGHDK and SYGVNS. This CDR3 comprises 16 residues. Germline trimming cut 5 bases from V and 2 bases from J; bases unmatched to any gene: 8. The CDR3 spells CASSRRGTGANTEAFF. Written as DNA, the CDR3 is TGTGCCAGCAGTAGAAGGGGGACAGGGGCAAACACTGAAGCTTTCTTT.

The CDR3: CASTTGGNTEAFF. The CDR3 nucleotides are TGTGCCAGCACGACCGGGGGGAACACTGAAGCTTTCTTT. V is TRBV6-5 and J is TRBJ1-1; possible D gene TRBD1, 5 bases. The CDR3 is 13 amino acids. The germline V and J ends were trimmed by 7 bases and 1 base, with 10 bases remaining between them. The germline V gene encodes CDR1 MNHEY and CDR2 SVGAGI.

The V and J genes are TRBV7-9 and TRBJ1-4, with TRBD1 matching 10 bases. Trimming removed 5 bases from V and 5 bases from J; junction bases left unmatched: 11. The CDR3 spans 17 residues. Germline V gene lookup returns CDR1 SEHNR and CDR2 FQNEAQ (reference sequence). CDR3 amino acids: CASSRLDGTGANEKLFF. The CDR3 DNA reads as TGTGCCAGCAGCCGACTTGATGGGACAGGGGCGAATGAAAAACTGTTTTTT.